The present T cell receptor (beta chain) was sequenced within a study of blood T cell repertoires in COVID-19. Study background: The United States, Italy and Spain were the sources of the acute and convalescent COVID-19 samples.

Per germline, CDR1 LNHDA and CDR2 SQIVND (reference sequence). The CDR3 consists of 16 residues. J gave up 4 bases and V 4 bases, and 9 bases lay outside the gene matches. Here immunoSEQ multiplex PCR was the method, and the copy in TCRdb shows in-frame clones only, minus some. This sample carries 150,000 to 200,000 clones, 70% to 85% of them seen once, and the ten largest clones take approximately 4.7%. This clonotype was sampled from a woman in her sixties with acute COVID-19. The sample consisted of PBMCs or T cells enriched from blood (not recorded which). This chain uses TRBV19 with TRBJ2-2, with 7 nucleotides matching TRBD1. CDR3 sequence reads: CASSTRQGRSTGELFF. CDR3 DNA: TGTGCCAGTAGTACCCGACAGGGACGGAGCACCGGGGAGCTGTTTTTT.